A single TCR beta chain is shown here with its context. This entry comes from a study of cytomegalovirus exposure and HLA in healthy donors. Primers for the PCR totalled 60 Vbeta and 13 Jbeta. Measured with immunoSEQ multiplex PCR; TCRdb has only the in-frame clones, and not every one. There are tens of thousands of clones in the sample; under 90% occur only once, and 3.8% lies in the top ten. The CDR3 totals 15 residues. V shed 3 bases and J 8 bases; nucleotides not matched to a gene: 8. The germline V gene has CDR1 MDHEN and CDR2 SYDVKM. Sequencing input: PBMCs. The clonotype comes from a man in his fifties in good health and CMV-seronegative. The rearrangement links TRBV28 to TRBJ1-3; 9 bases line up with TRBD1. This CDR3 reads CASSFTGGRVYTIYF. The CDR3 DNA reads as TGTGCCAGCAGTTTTACAGGGGGCAGGGTTTACACCATATATTTT.